These T cell receptor beta chains were read from a single sample in a study of blood T cell repertoires in COVID-19. Clones were read by immunoSEQ multiplex PCR, and TCRdb kept only the in-frame ones, dropping some. This sample carries fewer than 300,000 clones, 91% of them seen once, and the ten largest clones take under 3%. Sequenced input: peripheral blood. The receptor source for this set is a person under 35 with COVID-19, enrolled during active disease. Each CDR3 is given with its conserved first and last residue. Fields, in order: J gene, V gene, CDR3 protein.

J: TRBJ2-2
V: TRBV21-1
CDR3: CASSKAAATGELFF

J: TRBJ2-5
V: TRBV7-8
CDR3: CASSTSGLGTQYF

J: TRBJ2-1
V: TRBV5-1
CDR3: CASSSLAGVNNEQFF

J: TRBJ2-7
V: TRBV7-8
CDR3: CASSGGVALGYEQYF

J: TRBJ2-2
V: TRBV5-1
CDR3: CASSLTETGELFF

J: TRBJ2-1
V: TRBV19
CDR3: CASSKKAGVYNEQFF

J: TRBJ1-5
V: TRBV21-1
CDR3: CASSTYDNPYSNQPQHF

J: TRBJ2-7
V: TRBV6-1
CDR3: CASSEGPPAGVFYEQYF

J: TRBJ1-4
V: TRBV27
CDR3: CASRQGWKLFF

J: TRBJ1-5
V: TRBV2
CDR3: CASSKLQGSGQPQHF

J: TRBJ2-5
V: TRBV7-2
CDR3: CASSVGTSGRKTQYF

J: TRBJ2-7
V: TRBV4-3
CDR3: CASSPGTDIFSYEQYF

J: TRBJ1-2
V: TRBV10-3
CDR3: CAISELAANYGYTF

J: TRBJ1-5
V: TRBV7-9
CDR3: CASSGQGDQPQHF

J: TRBJ1-4
V: TRBV12-3/TRBV12-4
CDR3: CASSHREKLFF

J: TRBJ1-1
V: TRBV5-4
CDR3: CASASRDRDTEAFF

J: TRBJ2-7
V: TRBV29-1
CDR3: CSPESPEGEQYF

J: TRBJ2-7
V: TRBV6-6
CDR3: CASSYAYRGGRYEQYF

J: TRBJ1-2
V: TRBV4-1
CDR3: CASSLKDTSYGYTF

J: TRBJ2-7
V: TRBV12-3/TRBV12-4
CDR3: CASSFGHSYEQYF

J: TRBJ1-2
V: TRBV6-1
CDR3: CASSESVGQRDLREGYTF

J: TRBJ2-7
V: TRBV5-6
CDR3: CASSLDREYDEQYF

J: TRBJ2-1
V: TRBV7-9
CDR3: CASSGEGQGSYNEQFF

J: TRBJ2-1
V: TRBV7-2
CDR3: CASRPTSGNEQFF

J: TRBJ1-2
V: TRBV30
CDR3: CAGRQGAWLGYTF

J: TRBJ2-3
V: TRBV5-1
CDR3: CASSLEPSGRGNTDTQYF

J: TRBJ1-2
V: TRBV5-1
CDR3: CASSSGTGATNNYGYTF

J: TRBJ2-1
V: TRBV24-1
CDR3: CATSDRRRGGPSYNEQFF

J: TRBJ2-2
V: TRBV4-3
CDR3: CASSQDWQSVTGELFF

J: TRBJ2-7
V: TRBV11-2
CDR3: CASSLGLASEQYF

J: TRBJ2-1
V: TRBV7-9
CDR3: CASTHEAGGVDEQFF

J: TRBJ1-3
V: TRBV7-2
CDR3: CASSTYLAGNTIYF

J: TRBJ1-5
V: TRBV4-1
CDR3: CASSQATGNSNQPQHF

J: TRBJ1-2
V: TRBV11-1
CDR3: CASSLGTVYGYTF

J: TRBJ2-1
V: TRBV15
CDR3: CATSRDSRQGYNEQFF

J: TRBJ2-1
V: TRBV5-6
CDR3: CASSNVLAGVNEQFF

J: TRBJ2-1
V: TRBV5-4
CDR3: CASSSGTSARGEQFF

J: TRBJ2-3
V: TRBV19
CDR3: CASSPLGGPDTQYF

J: TRBJ2-5
V: TRBV7-2
CDR3: CASSLAGGGQTQYF